These 13 T cell receptor beta chains were sequenced from one sample in a study of lymphopenia after photon versus proton radiotherapy. Here immunoSEQ multiplex PCR was the method, and the copy in TCRdb shows in-frame clones only, minus some. The sample includes more than 80,000 clones, around four fifths of them seen just once. Sequenced material: peripheral blood, taken from a patient treated with proton-based radiotherapy. The receptors come from a man aged 55 to 70 with pancreatic cancer.

This rearrangement joins TRBV27 to TRBJ1-5; possible D gene TRBD1, 5 bases. The V gene lost 5 bases and the J gene lost 4 bases, with 12 bases spanning the gap. CDR3 size: 14 residues. Germline CDR1 and CDR2: MNHEY and SMNVEV (reference sequence). The CDR3 DNA follows: TGTGCCAGCAGTCGCACATGGGGGAATCAGCCCCAGCATTTT. Protein product: CASSRTWGNQPQHF.

The V gene is TRBV28, the J gene TRBJ2-3, with 7 bases aligning to TRBD2. V shed 6 bases, J shed 5 bases, and the junction held 14 bases outside the gene matches. CDR1 and CDR2 from the germline V gene are MDHEN and SYDVKM. The CDR3 consists of 16 residues. CDR3: CASSWFGGGVGDTQYF. The CDR3 DNA follows: TGTGCCAGCAGCTGGTTCGGGGGAGGGGTAGGAGATACGCAGTATTTT.

This clone has more than one count but fewer than ten. The V and J genes are TRBV19 and TRBJ2-1, with D possibly TRBD1 on 6 matching bases. Germline loops: CDR1 LNHDA, CDR2 SQIVND (reference sequence). V lost 10 bases and J 6 bases, leaving 10 bases between the germline ends. The CDR3 spans 11 residues. The CDR3 is CATGVGNEQFF. The CDR3 bases are TGTGCCACAGGGGTAGGCAATGAGCAGTTCTTC.

This clone was seen a single time. The J gene is TRBJ2-1, the V gene TRBV7-8, with D perhaps assigned TRBD1 or TRBD2 (5 bases each). The CDR3 sequence is 14 residues long. Germline lookup yields CDR1 SGHVS and CDR2 FQNEAQ. V lost 6 bases and J 2 bases, leaving 11 bases between the germline ends. In DNA, the CDR3 is TGTGCCAGCAGAAGGGACCTCGCCTACAATGAGCAGTTCTTC. It is translated as CASRRDLAYNEQFF.

The chain has TRBV10-2 and TRBJ1-2; D call uncertain. The CDR3 contains 11 residues. Trimming shortened V by 6 bases and J by 4 bases, and 6 bases separated the two germline ends. Looked up from germline, CDR1 is WSHSY and CDR2 is SAAADI. Here the CDR3 reads CASRSGYGYTF. DNA for the CDR3: TGCGCCAGCAGAAGCGGCTATGGCTACACCTTC.

The V gene is TRBV5-8, the J gene TRBJ1-2, with a weak D call TRBD1 (6 bases). Deletions cut 3 bases from V and 1 base from J, with 19 bases between. The CDR3 has 17 residues. Germline lookup yields CDR1 SGHTS and CDR2 YDEGEE. The CDR3 DNA sequence: TGTGCCAGCAGCTCGGGACAAGGGCGACCCGGTAACTATGGCTACACCTTC. Amino acid sequence: CASSSGQGRPGNYGYTF.

This clone was observed once. The chain links TRBV6-5 to TRBJ2-7; no definite D call. Germline CDR1 reads MNHEY; CDR2 reads SVGAGI. The CDR3 has 15 amino acids. The V end was cut by 7 bases, the J end by 2 bases, with 18 bases between. This chain's CDR3 is CASIKDPLAPYEQYF. The CDR3 bases are TGTGCCAGCATTAAGGATCCTCTTGCGCCCTACGAGCAGTACTTC.

The chain is built from TRBV9 and TRBJ2-5; possibly TRBD1 for D (5 bases). Per the germline V gene, CDR1 is SGDLS and CDR2 is YYNGEE. The germline V and J ends were trimmed by 0 bases and 5 bases, with 14 bases remaining between them. The CDR3 loop spans 15 amino acids. Here the CDR3 reads CASSVGAGREETQYF. The CDR3 DNA reads TGTGCCAGCAGCGTAGGCGCAGGGCGTGAGGAGACCCAGTACTTC.

This clone was seen a handful of times. This chain connects TRBV11-2 to TRBJ2-1; 16 bases fit TRBD2. The J segment lost 9 bases and the V segment lost 4 bases, leaving 9 bases of the junction unmatched. The CDR3 runs 17 residues. CDR1 SGHAT and CDR2 FQNNGV come from the germline V gene. CDR3 bases: TGTGCCAGCAGCTCCCGGATGGGACTAGCGGGAGGGAGTGAGCAGTTCTTC. Translation gives CASSSRMGLAGGSEQFF.

In its sample, this clone was seen once. The chain couples TRBV10-1 to TRBJ2-2, with unresolved D. V lost 0 bases and J 6 bases, leaving 14 bases between the germline ends. This CDR3 contains 16 residues. CDR1 WNHNN and CDR2 SYGVQD come from the germline V gene (reference sequence). The CDR3 spells CASSESSGTGAGELFF. The CDR3 bases are TGCGCCAGCAGTGAGTCGTCGGGCACTGGCGCCGGGGAGCTGTTTTTT.

This clone was observed a handful of times. The chain is built from TRBV7-3 and TRBJ2-1; TRBD2 matches 10 bases. The CDR3 is made up of 19 amino acids. CDR1 is SGHTA, CDR2 FQGTGA, per germline. Germline trimming cut 1 base from V and 5 bases from J; bases unmatched to any gene: 14. DNA for the CDR3: TGTGCCAGCAGCTTAATCCCCCCAAGTGGAGCGGGAGGGCACAATGAGCAGTTCTTC. Translated: CASSLIPPSGAGGHNEQFF.

V usage is TRBV5-5 and J usage is TRBJ2-3; 8 bases agree with TRBD1. The ends lost 2 bases at V and 4 bases at J; junction bases unmatched: 3. This CDR3 spans 14 amino acids. Germline V CDR1 and CDR2: SGHKS, YYEKEE (reference sequence). Here the CDR3 reads CASSFQGAPDTQYF. CDR3 sequence (DNA): TGTGCCAGCAGCTTCCAGGGGGCGCCAGATACGCAGTATTTT. Filled out from reference TRBV5-5 and TRBJ2-3, the complete variable domain reads DAGVTQSPTHLIKTRGQQVTLRCSPISGHKSVSWYQQVLGQGPQFIFQYYEKEERGRGNFPDRFSARQFPNYSSELNVNALLLGDSALYLCASSFQGAPDTQYFGPGTRLTVL.

The rearrangement joins TRBV11-3 to TRBJ2-1; the match to TRBD1 covers 10 bases. Germline V lookup: CDR1 SGHNT, CDR2 YENEEA. Losses at the gene ends were 1 base for V and 8 bases for J; bases not matched to a gene: 5. The CDR3 is made up of 15 amino acids. The chain's CDR3 is CASSLAGQGIDEQFF. The CDR3 coding sequence is TGTGCCAGCAGCTTAGCGGGACAGGGGATCGATGAGCAGTTCTTC.